This T cell receptor beta chain was recorded in a study of T cells in Graves' hyperthyroidism and ophthalmopathy. Whole-study results and caveats: A model of 13 V-J features distinguished ophthalmopathy from stable hyperthyroidism. Appearing also in blood were most of the thyroid clonotypes expanded above 0.001.

It was 8.5 to 10 ml of fresh peripheral blood that supplied the PBMCs. TCR beta CDR3 region amplification was performed from RNA transcripts. First-round RT-PCR with HTBI primers amplified the TCR CDR3 region. TCRdb fed the multiplex PCR reads into MiXCR, producing one record per CDR3 protein. The repertoire holds 550,000 to 650,000 distinct CDR3 sequences, less than 15% seen once, with about 15% in the top ten. With respect to this clonotype: Antigen unknown.

The CDR3 length is 15 residues. With V trimmed by 5 bases and J by 3 bases, 7 bases remained unmatched. Germline CDR1 reads SGHVS; CDR2 reads FNYEAQ. Sequenced: blood. The receptor's source is a woman aged 40 to 55 with Graves' hyperthyroidism. The rearrangement links TRBV7-6 to TRBJ2-3; the match to TRBD2 covers 8 bases. The CDR3 DNA is TGTGCCAGCAGCGGACAGCGGGGGTGGACAGATACGCAGTATTTT. Residues: CASSGQRGWTDTQYF.